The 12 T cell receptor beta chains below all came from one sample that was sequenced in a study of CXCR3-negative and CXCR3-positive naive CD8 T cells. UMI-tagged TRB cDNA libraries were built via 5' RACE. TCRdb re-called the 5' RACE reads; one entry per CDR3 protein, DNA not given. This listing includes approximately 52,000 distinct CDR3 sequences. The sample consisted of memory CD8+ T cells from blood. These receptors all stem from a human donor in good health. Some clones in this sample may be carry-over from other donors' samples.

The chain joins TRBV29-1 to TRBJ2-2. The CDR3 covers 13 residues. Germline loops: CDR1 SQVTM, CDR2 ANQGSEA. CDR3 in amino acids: CSVGLFHTGELFF.

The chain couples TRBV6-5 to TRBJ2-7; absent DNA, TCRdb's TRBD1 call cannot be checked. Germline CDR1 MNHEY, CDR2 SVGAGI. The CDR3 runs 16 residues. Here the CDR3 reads CASSTAGDRGLYEQYF.

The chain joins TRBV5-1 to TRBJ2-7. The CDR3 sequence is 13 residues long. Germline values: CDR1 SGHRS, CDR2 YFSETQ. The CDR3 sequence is CASSLDYSYEQYF.

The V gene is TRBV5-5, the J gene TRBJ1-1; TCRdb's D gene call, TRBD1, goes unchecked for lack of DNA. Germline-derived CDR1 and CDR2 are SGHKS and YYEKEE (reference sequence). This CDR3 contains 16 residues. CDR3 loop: CASSLIPPGSFAEAFF.

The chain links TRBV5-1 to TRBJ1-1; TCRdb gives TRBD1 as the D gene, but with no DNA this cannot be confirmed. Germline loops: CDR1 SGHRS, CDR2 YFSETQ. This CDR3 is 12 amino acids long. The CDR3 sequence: CASSLGDDGAFF.

CDR3 protein: CSAAAGGTEAFF. The chain combines TRBV20-1 with TRBJ1-1. The V gene's germline CDR1 is DFQATT and CDR2 SNEGSKA (reference sequence). The CDR3 length is 12 residues.

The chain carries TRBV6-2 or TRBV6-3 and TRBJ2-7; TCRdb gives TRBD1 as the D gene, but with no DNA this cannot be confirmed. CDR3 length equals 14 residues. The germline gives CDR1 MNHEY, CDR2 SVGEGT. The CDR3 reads CASSTTPGAREQYF.

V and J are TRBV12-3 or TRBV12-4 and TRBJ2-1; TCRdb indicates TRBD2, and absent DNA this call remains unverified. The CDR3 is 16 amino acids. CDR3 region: CASSSRTSGGYNEQFF.

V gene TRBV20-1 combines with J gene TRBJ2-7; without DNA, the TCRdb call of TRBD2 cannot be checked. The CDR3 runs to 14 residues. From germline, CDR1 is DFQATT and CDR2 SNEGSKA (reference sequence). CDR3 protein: CSARDEGGVYEQYF.

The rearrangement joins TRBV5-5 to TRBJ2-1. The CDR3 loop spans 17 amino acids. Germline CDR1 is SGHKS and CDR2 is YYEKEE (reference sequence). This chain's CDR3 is CASSLNPFPTSYNEQFF. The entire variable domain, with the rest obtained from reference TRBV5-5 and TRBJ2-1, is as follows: DAGVTQSPTHLIKTRGQQVTLRCSPISGHKSVSWYQQVLGQGPQFIFQYYEKEERGRGNFPDRFSARQFPNYSSELNVNALLLGDSALYLCASSLNPFPTSYNEQFFGPGTRLTVL.

The CDR3 sequence is CSVPRGENTEAFF. The chain joins TRBV29-1 to TRBJ1-1; TCRdb lists TRBD1, though no DNA is available to test this call. The CDR3 sequence is 13 residues long. The germline gives CDR1 SQVTM, CDR2 ANQGSEA.

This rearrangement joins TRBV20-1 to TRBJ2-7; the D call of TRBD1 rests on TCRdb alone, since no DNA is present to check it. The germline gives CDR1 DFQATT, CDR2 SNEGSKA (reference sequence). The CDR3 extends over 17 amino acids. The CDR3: CSAANSGTGASSYEQYF.